This TCR beta chain was documented in a study of beta chain features in type 1 diabetes. This clone appeared a few times. The antigen is unknown. CDR1 is DFQATT, CDR2 SNEGSKA, per germline (reference sequence). There are 11 residues in the CDR3. V lost 4 bases and J lost 4, with 7 bases in between. Notes on the study in general: Shortening of TCRB CDR3s, moderate but significant, appeared in all four CD4+ subsets of Type 1 diabetes patients.

Since all of the isolated RNA was reverse transcribed, expressed TCRB transcripts were what got sequenced. Libraries were prepared by immunoSEQ multiplex PCR; TCRdb keeps only in-frame clonotypes and omits some of them. The repertoire holds a few hundred thousand clones, with around 24% as singletons. This sequence originates from a woman aged 25 to 39 with type 1 diabetes. The rearrangement links TRBV20-1 to TRBJ2-5, with a weak D call TRBD2 (5 bases). The specimen was naive CD4+ T cells from blood. The CDR3 DNA sequence: TGCAGTGCTACCGAGGGAGAGACCCAGTACTTC. It is translated as CSATEGETQYF.